This T cell receptor beta chain was sequenced in a study of PD-1 blockade in classical Hodgkin lymphoma. Every patient had relapsed following autologous stem cell transplantation, and cohorts differed in brentuximab vedotin exposure. CDR3 length equals 12 residues. V was pared by 3 bases and J by 10 bases, with 12 bases between. CDR1 and CDR2 from the germline V gene are SGHTA and FQGNSA. Here immunoSEQ multiplex PCR was the method, and the copy in TCRdb shows in-frame clones only, minus some. The data contain tens of thousands of clones, roughly nine tenths of them singletons. Of note for this clone: What it recognizes is unknown.

The study, taken as a whole, reports: Baseline TCR diversity was reportedly lower in newly diagnosed patients than healthy donors.

The sequencing here drew on peripheral blood mononuclear cells (PBMCs), taken at baseline. The sequence came from a human donor with classical Hodgkin lymphoma. The V gene is TRBV7-2, the J gene TRBJ2-5, with TRBD1 as a possible D gene (5 bases). CDR3 nucleotide sequence: TGTGCCAGCAGCTTGGACACGGTTAGCCAGTACTTC. Its protein is CASSLDTVSQYF.